This TCR beta chain came from a study of response to subunit inactivated influenza vaccine. TCRdb fed the RT-PCR reads into MiXCR, producing one record per CDR3 protein. Among about 520,000 distinct CDR3 sequences listed, approximately 7.7% were seen once. The CDR3 has 17 amino acids. Germline-derived CDR1 and CDR2 are LGHDT and YNNKEL (reference sequence). The V end lost 5 bases, the J end lost 2 bases, and 19 bases lay between the germline ends. There are a few counts of this clonotype. Its target is unknown. Study-level points and caveats: New T cells are recruited in small numbers by each seasonal influenza vaccination, according to the authors' suggestion.

Source: PBMCs from blood, taken roughly 24 months after vaccination. The receptor was derived from a man aged 45 to 70 who received an inactivated influenza vaccine. The J gene is TRBJ1-5, the V gene TRBV3-1, with D possibly matching TRBD1 (5 bases). CDR3 DNA: TGTGCCAGCAGCGGCTCCTTCGGGGGAAGGGGCAATCAGCCCCAGCATTTT. It yields the protein CASSGSFGGRGNQPQHF.